This T cell receptor beta chain originates from a study of blood T cell repertoires in COVID-19. The wider study: The study drew acute and convalescent COVID-19 samples from the United States, Italy and Spain. T cells, B-cell-depleted T cells, or PBMCs provided the cDNA or gDNA that served as material.

The CDR3 is made up of 16 amino acids. The V and J ends lost 1 base and 3 bases, in that order; junction bases with no gene match: 8. CDR1 and CDR2 (germline): SGDLS, YYNGEE. Study processing details: Nucleated cell number was recorded as an estimate derived from reference gene primer amplification. Assay used: immunoSEQ multiplex PCR; TCRdb lists only in-frame clones, some missing. V and J calls and clone size are given by that table; D and trimming were obtained from the DNA. The table lists some 26,000 clones, over 60% of them singletons. The sequenced sample was peripheral blood. The sequence was obtained from an elderly woman with acute or convalescent COVID-19. The gene calls are TRBV9 and TRBJ2-7; TRBD2 aligns across 9 bases. The CDR3 sequence: CASSVTAGGPGYEQYF. The CDR3 nucleotides read TGTGCCAGCAGCGTAACCGCGGGGGGGCCGGGCTACGAGCAGTACTTC.